The 23 T cell receptor beta chains listed next were all sequenced from one sample in a study of blood T cell repertoires in COVID-19. Clones were read by immunoSEQ multiplex PCR, and TCRdb kept only the in-frame ones, dropping some. The sample lists 70,000 to 95,000 clones; 70% to 85% were seen once. The sequenced material came from peripheral blood. Receptors were obtained from a woman aged 55-69 years with acute or convalescent COVID-19.

J is TRBJ2-3 and V is TRBV7-8; D might be TRBD2 (5 bases). Trimming stripped 0 bases from V and 5 bases from J, with 9 bases between. Germline lookup yields CDR1 SGHVS and CDR2 FQNEAQ. This CDR3 comprises 14 residues. This CDR3 is CASSLALAQDTQYF. For the CDR3, the DNA is TGTGCCAGCAGCTTAGCCCTAGCTCAAGATACGCAGTATTTT.

The genes are TRBV27 and TRBJ2-1; a weak D match, TRBD2 (6 bases). The CDR3 is 13 amino acids. The V end was cut by 3 bases, the J end by 6 bases, with 9 bases between. The germline gives CDR1 MNHEY, CDR2 SMNVEV (reference sequence). As DNA, the CDR3 is TGTGCCAGCAGTTTTCTGGGGGGCAATGAGCAGTTCTTC. Amino acids: CASSFLGGNEQFF.

V gene TRBV2 combines with J gene TRBJ2-1, with a possible D match to TRBD2 (6 bases). In germline, CDR1 is SNHLY, CDR2 FYNNEI. CDR3 size: 13 residues. The V end lost 8 bases, the J end lost 6 bases, and 14 bases lay between the germline ends. CDR3 nucleotides: TGTGCCAGCGATCGCAGGGAGGTCAATGAGCAGTTCTTC. This gives the protein CASDRREVNEQFF.

The chain is built from TRBV6-5 and TRBJ2-1; 10 nucleotides match TRBD2. Losses at the gene ends were 5 bases for V and 3 bases for J; bases not matched to a gene: 4. Germline V gene data show CDR1 as MNHEY and CDR2 as SVGAGI. This CDR3 is 15 amino acids long. This chain's CDR3 is CASSPTSGIYNEQFF. The CDR3 DNA is TGTGCCAGCAGTCCCACTAGCGGGATCTACAATGAGCAGTTCTTC.

This chain connects TRBV19 to TRBJ1-1; TRBD1 matches 8 bases. Unmatched junction bases numbered 7, after V lost 6 bases and J lost 1 base. Germline CDR1 LNHDA, CDR2 SQIVND (reference sequence). The CDR3 contains 15 residues. CDR3 amino acids: CASRRQGAGNTEAFF. DNA of the CDR3: TGTGCCAGTAGGAGGCAGGGGGCGGGGAACACTGAAGCTTTCTTT.

CDR3 protein: CASSWWTGANYGYTF. For the CDR3, the DNA is TGTGCCAGCAGTTGGTGGACAGGGGCCAACTATGGCTACACCTTC. V is TRBV6-5 and J is TRBJ1-2; 9 nucleotides line up with TRBD1. The CDR3 has 15 amino acids. After removal of 4 bases from V and 2 bases from J, the junction contained 5 bases not matched to a gene. CDR1 is MNHEY and CDR2 is SVGAGI in the germline V gene.

The rearrangement links TRBV5-4 to TRBJ2-5; D is perhaps TRBD2 (5 bases). This CDR3 has 13 amino acids. Trimming left V 7 bases short and J 3 bases short, with 13 bases between. Looked up from germline, CDR1 is SGHNT and CDR2 is YYREEE (reference sequence). In DNA, the CDR3 is TGTGCCAGCGGCCGATCAGCGGAAGAGACCCAGTACTTC. The encoded protein is CASGRSAEETQYF.

The chain is built from TRBV29-1 and TRBJ1-5, with 7 bases lining up with TRBD1. The CDR3 runs 13 residues. V was pared by 4 bases and J by 3 bases, with 3 bases of the junction left unmatched. Looked up from germline, CDR1 is SQVTM and CDR2 is ANQGSEA. CDR3 bases: TGCAGCGTTGTCACAGGGGTCAATCAGCCCCAGCATTTT. It specifies CSVVTGVNQPQHF.

The chain joins TRBV3-1 (or the pseudogene TRBV3-2) to TRBJ1-3, with D uncertain. From germline, CDR1 is LGHDT and CDR2 YNNKEL (reference sequence). V lost 1 base to trimming and J lost 0 bases, with 10 bases between them. The CDR3 runs 16 residues. The CDR3 protein is CASSQGSVPSGNTIYF. The CDR3 DNA is TGTGCCAGCAGCCAAGGATCAGTTCCCTCTGGAAACACCATATATTTT.

V and J are TRBV4-2 and TRBJ1-4; the D gene is possibly TRBD1 (6 bases). Germline lookup yields CDR1 LGHNA and CDR2 YNFKEQ. Trimming took off 2 bases at V and 7 bases at J, with 14 bases between the two ends. CDR3 length: 15 amino acids. The CDR3 DNA reads TGTGCCAGCAGCCAACAGGGCAGGGGATCTGAAAAACTGTTTTTT. Its translation is CASSQQGRGSEKLFF.

The CDR3 loop reads CASSPGTGVSSGANVLTF. The DNA of the CDR3 is TGTGCCAGCAGCCCGGGGACAGGGGTAAGCTCTGGGGCCAACGTCCTGACTTTC. J is TRBJ2-6 and V is TRBV9; 10 bases map to TRBD1. J was trimmed by 0 bases and V by 4 bases; bases with no gene match: 7. Germline CDR1 is SGDLS and CDR2 is YYNGEE. This CDR3 comprises 18 residues.

V and J are TRBV18 and TRBJ2-5; the D gene is possibly TRBD2 (5 bases). The CDR3 has 13 residues. Looked up from germline, CDR1 is KGHSH and CDR2 is LQKENI. V was shortened by 3 bases and J by 5 bases, with 10 bases between the two germline ends. The CDR3 is CASSPGLAETQYF. CDR3 coding DNA: TGTGCCAGCTCACCCGGGCTAGCTGAGACCCAGTACTTC. Full variable domain (rest looked up from reference TRBV18 and TRBJ2-5): NAGVMQNPRHLVRRRGQEARLRCSPMKGHSHVYWYRQLPEEGLKFMVYLQKENIIDESGMPKERFSAEFPKEGPSILRIQQVVRGDSAAYFCASSPGLAETQYFGPGTRLLVL.

This CDR3 reads CASRTGGASGANVLTF. The CDR3 DNA reads as TGTGCCAGTCGGACAGGGGGCGCGTCTGGGGCCAACGTCCTGACTTTC. The chain combines TRBV28 with TRBJ2-6, with 11 bases fitting TRBD1. Germline V gene lookup returns CDR1 MDHEN and CDR2 SYDVKM. The ends lost 9 bases at V and 1 base at J; junction bases unmatched: 5. The CDR3 extends over 16 amino acids.

The CDR3 sequence is CASSQEGQAYNSPLHF. The DNA of the CDR3 is TGCGCCAGCAGCCAAGAAGGACAGGCCTATAATTCACCCCTCCACTTT. The chain has TRBV4-1 and TRBJ1-6, with 7 bases aligning to TRBD1. The germline gives CDR1 MGHRA, CDR2 YSYEKL. This CDR3 is built from 16 residues. With 0 bases clipped from V and 2 bases from J, the junction kept 1 base outside the gene matches.

The rearrangement uses TRBV6-1 and TRBJ1-3, with D tentatively TRBD1 (5 bases). From germline, CDR1 is MNHNS and CDR2 SASEGT. Trimming stripped 2 bases from V and 2 bases from J, with 22 bases between. This CDR3 spans 19 amino acids. The CDR3 here is CASSERGIGEHFTGNTIYF. In DNA, the CDR3 is TGTGCCAGCAGTGAAAGGGGAATTGGAGAACACTTTACTGGAAACACCATATATTTT.

CDR3 coding DNA: TGTGCCAGCAGTGAAATGGACAGGGGCACTGAAGCTTTCTTT. Translating it yields CASSEMDRGTEAFF. This sequence joins TRBV6-1 and TRBJ1-1, with TRBD1 identical over 9 bases. CDR3 size: 14 residues. The V and J ends lost 2 bases and 4 bases, in that order; junction bases with no gene match: 2. The germline V gene has CDR1 MNHNS and CDR2 SASEGT.

The V call is TRBV5-4, the J call TRBJ1-5, with TRBD1 matching over 8 bases. The germline gives CDR1 SGHNT, CDR2 YYREEE (reference sequence). V lost 4 bases and J lost 4; bases outside the gene matches: 7. CDR3 length: 15 residues. In DNA form, the CDR3 reads TGTGCCAGCAGCCAAGCCGGACAGGGAAATCAGCCCCAGCATTTT. Translated: CASSQAGQGNQPQHF.

This clone was counted between two and nine times. This chain uses TRBV28 with TRBJ1-4, with D hard to call. The germline V gene has CDR1 MDHEN and CDR2 SYDVKM. The V end lost 6 bases, the J end lost 0 bases, and 5 bases lay between the germline ends. CDR3 length: 13 amino acids. The CDR3 DNA reads as TGTGCCAGCAGGGCAACAACTAATGAAAAACTGTTTTTT. It encodes CASRATTNEKLFF.

The rearrangement uses TRBV7-9 and TRBJ1-5, with a possible D match to TRBD1 (5 bases). Per the germline V gene, CDR1 is SEHNR and CDR2 is FQNEAQ (reference sequence). The CDR3 is 14 amino acids. The ends were cut back, 1 base at V and 5 bases at J, with 9 bases in the middle. The chain's CDR3 is CASSLGGTDQPQHF. The CDR3, as DNA: TGTGCCAGCAGCTTAGGGGGCACAGATCAGCCCCAGCATTTT.

The chain links TRBV5-5 to TRBJ2-2, with 7 bases identical to TRBD1. V shed 0 bases and J 8 bases; nucleotides not matched to a gene: 1. The CDR3 covers 13 residues. The germline V gene encodes CDR1 SGHKS and CDR2 YYEKEE (reference sequence). The CDR3 is CASSLGGQGELFF. The CDR3 nucleotides are TGTGCCAGCAGCTTGGGGGGACAGGGGGAGCTGTTTTTT.

The J gene is TRBJ2-7, the V gene TRBV4-1; 9 nucleotides align to TRBD1. The V gene's germline CDR1 is MGHRA and CDR2 YSYEKL. V shed 2 bases, J shed 4 bases, and the junction held 3 bases outside the gene matches. This CDR3 is 14 amino acids long. The CDR3 DNA is TGCGCCAGCAGCCAACCGGGACAGGGTTACGAGCAGTACTTC. Protein sequence: CASSQPGQGYEQYF.

The CDR3 protein is CASPGQSYPGAFF. CDR3 nucleotide sequence: TGTGCCAGCCCCGGGCAGTCATATCCGGGGGCTTTCTTT. The chain joins TRBV6-5 to TRBJ1-1; unclear D gene. Germline CDR1 and CDR2: MNHEY and SVGAGI. V dropped 8 bases and J dropped 11 bases, with 21 bases sitting between them. The CDR3 runs 13 residues.

The chain has TRBV5-4 and TRBJ1-2; TRBD1 agrees at 7 bases. The CDR3 covers 16 residues. The V segment lost 4 bases and the J segment 0 bases; nucleotides outside the gene matches: 9. In germline, CDR1 is SGHNT, CDR2 YYREEE (reference sequence). DNA for the CDR3: TGTGCCAGCAGCAGCTTGACAGGGAGGTCTAACTATGGCTACACCTTC. Its translation: CASSSLTGRSNYGYTF. Variable domain in full (rest from reference TRBV5-4 and TRBJ1-2): ETGVTQSPTHLIKTRGQQVTLRCSSQSGHNTVSWYQQALGQGPQFIFQYYREEENGRGNFPPRFSGLQFPNYSSELNVNALELDDSALYLCASSSLTGRSNYGYTFGSGTRLTVV.